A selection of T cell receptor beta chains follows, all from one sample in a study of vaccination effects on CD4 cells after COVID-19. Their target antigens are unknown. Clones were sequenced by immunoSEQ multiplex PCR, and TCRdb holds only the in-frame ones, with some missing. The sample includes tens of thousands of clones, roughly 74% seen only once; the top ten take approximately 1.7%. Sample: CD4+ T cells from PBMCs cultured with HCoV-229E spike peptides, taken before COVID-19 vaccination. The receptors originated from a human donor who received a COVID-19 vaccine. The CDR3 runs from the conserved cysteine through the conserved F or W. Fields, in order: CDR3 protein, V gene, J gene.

CDR3: CASSSGQTYNEQFF
V: TRBV9
J: TRBJ2-1

CDR3: CASSPNRELWETQYF
V: TRBV5-4
J: TRBJ2-5

CDR3: CASSLASTGRGTDTQYF
V: TRBV7-2
J: TRBJ2-3

CDR3: CASSWGGGPNTEAFF
V: TRBV5-1
J: TRBJ1-1

CDR3: CASSVVGGLQETQYF
V: TRBV9
J: TRBJ2-5

CDR3: CASSFDPLSGNTIYF
V: TRBV5-1
J: TRBJ1-3

CDR3: CATSKEGSSSTDTQYF
V: TRBV24-1
J: TRBJ2-3

CDR3: CASSISREADTQYF
V: TRBV19
J: TRBJ2-3

CDR3: CASSRLGTQDTQYF
V: TRBV10-1
J: TRBJ2-3

CDR3: CASSQVVGTNYGYTF
V: TRBV14
J: TRBJ1-2

CDR3: CASNGQGADTQYF
V: TRBV5-1
J: TRBJ2-3

CDR3: CASSQDQSQETQYF
V: TRBV3-1/TRBV3-2
J: TRBJ2-5

CDR3: CASSSPSGGAREQFF
V: TRBV28
J: TRBJ2-1

CDR3: CAISDRGATDTQYF
V: TRBV10-3
J: TRBJ2-3

CDR3: CASSPARLMNTEAFF
V: TRBV6-2/TRBV6-3
J: TRBJ1-1

CDR3: CASSLLSEGGNTIYF
V: TRBV27
J: TRBJ1-3

CDR3: CASSVSGTGLNTGELFF
V: TRBV9
J: TRBJ2-2

CDR3: CASSVDPTVNYGYTF
V: TRBV9
J: TRBJ1-2

CDR3: CASSLVTASSGNTIYF
V: TRBV7-8
J: TRBJ1-3

CDR3: CASSSDRAVDTQYF
V: TRBV7-9
J: TRBJ2-3

CDR3: CASGGLRGEAFF
V: TRBV12-3/TRBV12-4
J: TRBJ1-1

CDR3: CASSEGGGARPSGTEAFF
V: TRBV2
J: TRBJ1-1

CDR3: CASSLVAGTGQETQYF
V: TRBV7-3
J: TRBJ2-5

CDR3: CASSSDGTGSWEKLFF
V: TRBV5-1
J: TRBJ1-4

CDR3: CASSQGGLGYSQPQHF
V: TRBV3-1/TRBV3-2
J: TRBJ1-5

CDR3: CASSRSNEQFF
V: TRBV27
J: TRBJ2-1

CDR3: CASSHQETQYF
V: TRBV2
J: TRBJ2-5